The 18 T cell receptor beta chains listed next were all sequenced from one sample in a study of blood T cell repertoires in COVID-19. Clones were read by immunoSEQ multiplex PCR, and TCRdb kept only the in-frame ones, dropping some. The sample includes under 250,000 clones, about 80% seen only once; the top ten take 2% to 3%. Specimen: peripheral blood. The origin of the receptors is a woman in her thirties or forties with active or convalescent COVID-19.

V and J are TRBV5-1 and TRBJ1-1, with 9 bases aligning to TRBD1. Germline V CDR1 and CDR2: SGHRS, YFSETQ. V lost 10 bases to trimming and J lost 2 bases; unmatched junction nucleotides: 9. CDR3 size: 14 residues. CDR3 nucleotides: TGCGCCTCAACCAAGGGACAGGGAAACACTGAAGCTTTCTTT. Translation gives CASTKGQGNTEAFF.

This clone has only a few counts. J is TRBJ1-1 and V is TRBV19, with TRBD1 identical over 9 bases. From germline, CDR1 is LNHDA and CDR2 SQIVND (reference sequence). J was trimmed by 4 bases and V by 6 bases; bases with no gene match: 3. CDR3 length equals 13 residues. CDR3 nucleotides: TGTGCCAGTAGGCCGACAGGGGGCACTGAAGCTTTCTTT. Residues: CASRPTGGTEAFF.

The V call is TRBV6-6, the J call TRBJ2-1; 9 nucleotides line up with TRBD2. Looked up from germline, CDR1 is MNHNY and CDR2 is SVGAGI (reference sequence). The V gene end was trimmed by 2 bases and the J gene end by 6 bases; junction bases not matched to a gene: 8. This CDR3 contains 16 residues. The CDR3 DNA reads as TGTGCCAGCAGTTACCCCGAGCTAGCGGGGAGCAATGAGCAGTTCTTC. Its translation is CASSYPELAGSNEQFF.

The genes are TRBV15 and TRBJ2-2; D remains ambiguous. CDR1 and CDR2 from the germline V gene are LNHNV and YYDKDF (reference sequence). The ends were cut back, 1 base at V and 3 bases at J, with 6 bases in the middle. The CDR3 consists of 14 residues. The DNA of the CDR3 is TGTGCCACCAGCAGAGGACTTGACACCGGGGAGCTGTTTTTT. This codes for CATSRGLDTGELFF.

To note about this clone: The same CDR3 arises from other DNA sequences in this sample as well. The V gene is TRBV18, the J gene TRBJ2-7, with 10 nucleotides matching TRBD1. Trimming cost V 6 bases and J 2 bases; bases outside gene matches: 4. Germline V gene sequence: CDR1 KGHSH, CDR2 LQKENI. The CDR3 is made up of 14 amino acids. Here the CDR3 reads CASSPGTGAYEQYF. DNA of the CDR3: TGTGCCAGCTCCCCCGGGACAGGGGCCTACGAGCAGTACTTC.

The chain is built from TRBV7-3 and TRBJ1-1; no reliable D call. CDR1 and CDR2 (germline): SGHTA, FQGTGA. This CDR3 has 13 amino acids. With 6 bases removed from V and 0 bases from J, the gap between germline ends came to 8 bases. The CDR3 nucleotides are TGTGCCAGCAGGAAAACATTGAACACTGAAGCTTTCTTT. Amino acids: CASRKTLNTEAFF.

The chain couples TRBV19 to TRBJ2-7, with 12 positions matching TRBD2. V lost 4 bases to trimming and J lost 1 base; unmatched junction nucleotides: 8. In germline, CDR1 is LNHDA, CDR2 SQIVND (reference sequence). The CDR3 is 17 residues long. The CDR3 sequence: CASSTRTSGKRSYEQYF. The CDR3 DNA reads TGTGCCAGTAGTACCCGGACTAGCGGGAAGAGGTCCTACGAGCAGTACTTC. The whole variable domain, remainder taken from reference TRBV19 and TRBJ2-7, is DGGITQSPKYLFRKEGQNVTLSCEQNLNHDAMYWYRQDPGQGLRLIYYSQIVNDFQKGDIAEGYSVSREKKESFPLTVTSAQKNPTAFYLCASSTRTSGKRSYEQYFGPGTRLTVT.

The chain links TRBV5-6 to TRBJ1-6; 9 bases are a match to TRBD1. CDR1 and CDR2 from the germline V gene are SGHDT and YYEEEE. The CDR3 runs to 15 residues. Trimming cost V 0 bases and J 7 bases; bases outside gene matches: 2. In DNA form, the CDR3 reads TGTGCCAGCAGCTTGGCTGGGACAGGGAATTCACCCCTCCACTTT. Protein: CASSLAGTGNSPLHF.

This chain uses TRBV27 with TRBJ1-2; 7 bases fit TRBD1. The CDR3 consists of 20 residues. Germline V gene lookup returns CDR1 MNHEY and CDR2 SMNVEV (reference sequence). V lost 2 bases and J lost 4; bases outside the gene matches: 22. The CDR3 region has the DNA TGTGCCAGCAGTTTACTCCCATCTGGGACAGCGGCACCCACCCTCTATGGCTACACCTTC. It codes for CASSLLPSGTAAPTLYGYTF.

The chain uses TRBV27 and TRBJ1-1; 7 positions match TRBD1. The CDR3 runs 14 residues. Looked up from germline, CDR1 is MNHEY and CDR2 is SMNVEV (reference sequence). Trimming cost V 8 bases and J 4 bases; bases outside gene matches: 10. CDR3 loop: CASSDKGASTEAFF. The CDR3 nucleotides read TGTGCCAGCTCCGATAAGGGGGCGAGCACTGAAGCTTTCTTT.

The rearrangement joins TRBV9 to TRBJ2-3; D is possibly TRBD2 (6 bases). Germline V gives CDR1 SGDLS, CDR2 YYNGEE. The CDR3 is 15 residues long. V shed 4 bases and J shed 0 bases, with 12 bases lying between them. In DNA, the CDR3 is TGTGCCAGCAGCTTTGGACTACCTAGCACAGATACGCAGTATTTT. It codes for CASSFGLPSTDTQYF.

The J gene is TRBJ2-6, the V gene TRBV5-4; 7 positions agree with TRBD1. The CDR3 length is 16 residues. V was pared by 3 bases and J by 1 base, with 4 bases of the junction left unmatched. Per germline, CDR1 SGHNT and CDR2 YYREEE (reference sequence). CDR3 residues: CASSSGQQSGANVLTF. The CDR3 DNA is TGTGCCAGCAGCTCGGGACAGCAATCTGGGGCCAACGTCCTGACTTTC.

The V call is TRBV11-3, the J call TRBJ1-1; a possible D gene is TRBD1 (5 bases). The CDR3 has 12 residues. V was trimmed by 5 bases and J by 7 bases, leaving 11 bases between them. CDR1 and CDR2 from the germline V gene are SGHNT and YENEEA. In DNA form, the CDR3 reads TGTGCCAGCAGCCCTACAGGCATTGAAGCTTTCTTT. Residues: CASSPTGIEAFF.

The CDR3 nucleotides read TGTGCCAGCAGCCCTCGGACAGGGGCGGCTTATGGCTACACCTTC. This sequence encodes CASSPRTGAAYGYTF. This chain joins TRBV9 and TRBJ1-2; 9 nucleotides align to TRBD1. With 4 bases clipped from V and 5 bases from J, the junction kept 9 bases outside the gene matches. The germline gives CDR1 SGDLS, CDR2 YYNGEE. CDR3 size: 15 residues.

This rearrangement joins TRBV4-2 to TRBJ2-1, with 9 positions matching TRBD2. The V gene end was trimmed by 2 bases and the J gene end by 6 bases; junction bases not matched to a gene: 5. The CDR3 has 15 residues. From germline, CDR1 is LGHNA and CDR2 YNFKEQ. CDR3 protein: CASSQRGGGLNEQFF. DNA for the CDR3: TGTGCCAGCAGCCAACGCGGGGGGGGCCTCAATGAGCAGTTCTTC.

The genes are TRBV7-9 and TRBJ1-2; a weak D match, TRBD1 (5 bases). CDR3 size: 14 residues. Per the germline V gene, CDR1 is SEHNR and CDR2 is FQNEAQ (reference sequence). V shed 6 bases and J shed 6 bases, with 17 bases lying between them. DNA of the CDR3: TGTGCCAGCAGTCAACAGTGGCCCAGGGATGGCTACACCTTC. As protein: CASSQQWPRDGYTF.

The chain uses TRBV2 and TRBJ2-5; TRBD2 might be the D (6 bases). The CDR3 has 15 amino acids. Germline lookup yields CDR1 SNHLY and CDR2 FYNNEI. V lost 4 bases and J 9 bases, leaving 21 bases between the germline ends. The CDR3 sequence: CASSGFRASASSQYF. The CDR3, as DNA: TGTGCCAGCAGTGGGTTCAGGGCTAGCGCGTCGTCCCAGTACTTC.

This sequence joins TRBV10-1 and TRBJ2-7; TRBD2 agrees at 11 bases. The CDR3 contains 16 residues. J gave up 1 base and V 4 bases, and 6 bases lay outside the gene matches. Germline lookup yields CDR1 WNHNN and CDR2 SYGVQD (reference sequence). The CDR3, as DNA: TGCGCCAGCAGTGGAATACGGACTAGCGGGTCCTACGAGCAGTACTTC. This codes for CASSGIRTSGSYEQYF.